The 6 T cell receptor beta chains reported below all come from one sample, sequenced in a study of cytomegalovirus exposure and HLA in healthy donors. Primers for the PCR totalled 60 Vbeta and 13 Jbeta. This table comes from immunoSEQ multiplex PCR, and its TCRdb copy is limited to in-frame clones, with some not included. The sample comprises some 140,000 clones, under 85% of which are singletons, and approximately 0.97% rests with the top ten. The specimen was PBMCs. Receptor source: a man aged 18 to 30 in good health and CMV-seronegative.

The J gene is TRBJ2-5, the V gene TRBV27, with 10 bases fitting TRBD1. Per germline, CDR1 MNHEY and CDR2 SMNVEV (reference sequence). CDR3 length: 14 residues. The ends lost 6 bases at V and 3 bases at J; junction bases unmatched: 4. The CDR3 loop reads CASRRDRGKETQYF. In nucleotides, the CDR3 is TGTGCCAGCAGGAGGGACAGGGGAAAAGAGACCCAGTACTTC.

The chain recombines TRBV2 with TRBJ2-5; tentatively, D is TRBD1 (5 bases). The V end lost 6 bases, the J end lost 2 bases, and 16 bases lay between the germline ends. The V gene's germline CDR1 is SNHLY and CDR2 FYNNEI. The CDR3 spans 15 residues. The CDR3 DNA reads TGTGCCAGCAGAGGGGTTGGGGCGCAGCAAGAGACCCAGTACTTC. Its translation: CASRGVGAQQETQYF. Complete variable domain (other parts from reference TRBV2 and TRBJ2-5): EPEVTQTPSHQVTQMGQEVILRCVPISNHLYFYWYRQILGQKVEFLVSFYNNEISEKSEIFDDQFSVERPDGSNFTLKIRSTKLEDSAMYFCASRGVGAQQETQYFGPGTRLLVL.

Worth noting for this clone: One junction end disagrees with the germline gene, perhaps due to a read error. V and J are TRBV27 and TRBJ1-1; D may be TRBD1 (5 bases). The CDR3 consists of 13 residues. Germline assignment: CDR1 MNHEY and CDR2 SMNVEV (reference sequence). As DNA, the CDR3 is TGTGCCAGCAGTTTGGGGGGACCTTATGAATCTTTCTTT. As protein: CASSLGGPYESFF.

CDR3 bases: TGTGCCAGCAGTGTCCCCGGGACAGGGCGACTTGATACGCAGTATTTT. It is translated as CASSVPGTGRLDTQYF. The chain recombines TRBV2 with TRBJ2-3, with 9 bases lining up with TRBD1. Unmatched junction bases numbered 11, after V lost 4 bases and J lost 6 bases. This CDR3 spans 16 amino acids. Germline V gene lookup returns CDR1 SNHLY and CDR2 FYNNEI.

The V gene is TRBV7-2, the J gene TRBJ1-1; D not resolved. V lost 2 bases to trimming and J lost 4 bases, with 8 bases between them. The CDR3 sequence is 13 residues long. The germline gives CDR1 SGHTA, CDR2 FQGNSA. The chain's CDR3 is CASSLKSGTEAFF. As DNA, the CDR3 is TGTGCCAGCAGCTTAAAGAGTGGCACTGAAGCTTTCTTT.

The chain joins TRBV13 to TRBJ2-5; 11 bases are shared with TRBD2. Germline V lookup: CDR1 PRHDT, CDR2 FYEKMQ (reference sequence). This CDR3 has 14 amino acids. Germline trimming cut 4 bases from V and 5 bases from J; bases unmatched to any gene: 3. DNA for the CDR3: TGTGCCAGCAGCTCTCGACTAGCGGGGGAGACCCAGTACTTC. Translating gives CASSSRLAGETQYF.